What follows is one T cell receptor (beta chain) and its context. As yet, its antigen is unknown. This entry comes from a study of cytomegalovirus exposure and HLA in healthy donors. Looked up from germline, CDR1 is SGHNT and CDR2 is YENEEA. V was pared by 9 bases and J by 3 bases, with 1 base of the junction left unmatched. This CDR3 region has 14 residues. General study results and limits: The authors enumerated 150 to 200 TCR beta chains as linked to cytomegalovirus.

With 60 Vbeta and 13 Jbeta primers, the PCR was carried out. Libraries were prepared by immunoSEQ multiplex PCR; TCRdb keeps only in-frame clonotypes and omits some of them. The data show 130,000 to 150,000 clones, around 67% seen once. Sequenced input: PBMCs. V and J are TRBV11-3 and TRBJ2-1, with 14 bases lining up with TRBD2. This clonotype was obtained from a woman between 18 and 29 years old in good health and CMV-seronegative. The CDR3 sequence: CASGLAGGYNEQFF. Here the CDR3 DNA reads TGTGCCAGTGGACTAGCGGGAGGCTACAATGAGCAGTTCTTC.